The clone carrying this T cell receptor (beta chain) showed up many times. Its cognate antigen is unknown. The data were taken from a study of T cells in Graves' hyperthyroidism and ophthalmopathy. Study-level points and caveats: The authors' 13 V-J model separated ophthalmopathy from stable hyperthyroidism.

From RNA transcripts, TCR beta CDR3 regions were amplified. First-round RT-PCR of the TCR CDR3 relied on the HTBI primer set. TCRdb itself ran the multiplex PCR reads through MiXCR, one entry per CDR3 protein. This sample yields about 300,000 distinct CDR3 sequences, of which roughly a fifth are seen a single time; 39% belongs to the top ten. This CDR3 has 18 residues. The germline V gene has CDR1 LGHDT and CDR2 YNNKEL (reference sequence). V gave up 2 bases and J gave up 0 bases, with 16 bases separating them. Disease duration was under 3 months in the ophthalmopathy patients, who also had a Clinical Activity Score of at least 3 and a NOSPECS grade of at least 4.

The chain is built from TRBV3-1 and TRBJ1-4; TRBD1 is a possible D gene (5 bases). This receptor was obtained from a man aged 50 to 60 with Graves' ophthalmopathy. The sample comprised blood. The CDR3 protein is CASSQSPAGPATNEKLFF. The CDR3 DNA is TGTGCCAGCAGCCAATCTCCAGCGGGACCCGCAACTAATGAAAAACTGTTTTTT.